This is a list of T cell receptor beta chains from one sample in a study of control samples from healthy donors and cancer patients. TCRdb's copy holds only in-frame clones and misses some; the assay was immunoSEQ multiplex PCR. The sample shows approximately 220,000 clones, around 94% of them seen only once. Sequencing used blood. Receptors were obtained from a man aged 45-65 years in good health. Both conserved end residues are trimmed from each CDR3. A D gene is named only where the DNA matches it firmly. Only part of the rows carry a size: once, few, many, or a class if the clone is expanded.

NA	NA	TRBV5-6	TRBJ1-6	ASSFRGSSYNSPLH
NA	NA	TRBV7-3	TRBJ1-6	ASSPSSYNSPLH
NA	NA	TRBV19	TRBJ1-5	ASSTTPGLLDQPQH
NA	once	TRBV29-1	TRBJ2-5	SVVRGRGGQETQY
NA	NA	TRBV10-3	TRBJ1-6	AISERNFNSPLH
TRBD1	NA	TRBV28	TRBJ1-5	ASSPHRGRDQPQH
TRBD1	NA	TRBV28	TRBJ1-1	ASSFRYWAGQEGDEAF
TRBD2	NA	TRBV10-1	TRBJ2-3	ASNPGLAASVSTQY
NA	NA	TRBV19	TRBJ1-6	ASSRQVNSPLH
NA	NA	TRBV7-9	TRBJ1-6	ATQAQGSDSPLH
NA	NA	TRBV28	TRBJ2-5	ASSRQEGGKQETQY
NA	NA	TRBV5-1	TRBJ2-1	ASSLAWENEQF
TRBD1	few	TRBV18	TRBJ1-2	ASSPGTGINGYT
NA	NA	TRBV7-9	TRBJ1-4	ASSLSEKLF
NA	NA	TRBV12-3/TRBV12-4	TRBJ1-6	ASSLFNSPLH
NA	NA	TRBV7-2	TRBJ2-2	ASSFNAGSGELF
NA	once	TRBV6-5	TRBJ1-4	ASRTRGGGSEKLF
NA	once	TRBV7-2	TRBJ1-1	ASSKQTVFTEAF
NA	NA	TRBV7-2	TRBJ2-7	ASSLNGGTGQY
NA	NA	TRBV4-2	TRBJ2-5	ASSHLRDGQETQY
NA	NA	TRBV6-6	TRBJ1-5	ASTPRAGGRQPQH
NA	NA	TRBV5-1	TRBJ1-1	ASSLSRGSTEAF
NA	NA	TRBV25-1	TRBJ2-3	ASSPRTASTDTQY
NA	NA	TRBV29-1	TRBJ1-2	SVGLQGIYGYT
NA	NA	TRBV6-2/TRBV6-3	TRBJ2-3	ASSYSTKKGSGARDTQY
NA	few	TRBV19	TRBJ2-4	ATSGVDLAKNIQY
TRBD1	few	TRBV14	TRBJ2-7	ASSLTGGPSYEQY
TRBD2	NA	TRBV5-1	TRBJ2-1	ASSLVSGVDNEQF
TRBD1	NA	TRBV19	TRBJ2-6	ASTGDSGANVLT
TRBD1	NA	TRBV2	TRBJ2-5	ASSRDSQETQY
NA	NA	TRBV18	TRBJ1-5	ASSPGLGQPQH
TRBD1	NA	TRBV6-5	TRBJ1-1	ASILRQGAFEAF
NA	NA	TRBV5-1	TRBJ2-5	ASSQGYPQETQY
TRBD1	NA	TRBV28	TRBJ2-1	ASSGGGQGGSYNEQF
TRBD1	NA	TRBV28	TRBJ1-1	ASSSPGQGANTEAF
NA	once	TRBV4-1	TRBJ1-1	ASSQDRGLNTEAF
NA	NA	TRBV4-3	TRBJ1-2	ASSQDLSRGQGYT
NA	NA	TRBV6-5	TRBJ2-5	ASRPGGQETQY
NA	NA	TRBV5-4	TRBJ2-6	ASSRVGSGDLKVLT
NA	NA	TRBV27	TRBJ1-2	ASSLGQGDGYT
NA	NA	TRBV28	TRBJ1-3	ASRPGGSTNTIY
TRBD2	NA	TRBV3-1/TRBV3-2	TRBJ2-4	ASSDTSGGLGNIQY
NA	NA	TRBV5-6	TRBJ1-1	ASSLGLNTEAF
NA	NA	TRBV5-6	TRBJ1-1	ASSPGGNTEAF
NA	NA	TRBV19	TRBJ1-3	ASSLRIQFSGNTIY
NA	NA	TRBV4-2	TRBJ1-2	ASSQGVGVNYGYT
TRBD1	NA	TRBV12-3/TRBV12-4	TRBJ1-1	ASNPESGGMAF
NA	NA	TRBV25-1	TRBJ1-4	ASTRQGIKEKLF
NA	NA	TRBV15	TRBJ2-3	ATSIGGAPDTQY
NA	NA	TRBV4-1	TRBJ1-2	ASSQSFGSQFSNYGYT